The present entry profiles one T cell receptor beta chain with its context. RNA totalling about 0.5 to 1 ug underwent reverse transcription with random hexamers. TCRdb reprocessed the immunoSEQ multiplex PCR reads via MiXCR and lists one record per CDR3 protein. The table includes some 180,000 distinct CDR3 sequences, roughly nine tenths detected once. The entry originates in a study of CD8 T cells in Susac syndrome. The study sequenced TCR beta in blood CD8+ and CD4+ T cells. Patients with Susac syndrome met diagnostic criteria defined recently for definite or probable disease. The origin of this receptor is a human donor with Susac syndrome. Sequencing input: CD4+ T cells from PBMCs.

CDR3 DNA: TGTGCCAGCAGCTTAGCAGCCCGCACAGATACGCAGTATTTT. Protein product: CASSLAARTDTQYF. The V and J genes are TRBV7-2 and TRBJ2-3; D is unclear. The CDR3 has 14 amino acids. The germline V gene has CDR1 SGHTA and CDR2 FQGNSA. Trimming left V 0 bases short and J 1 base short, with 5 bases between.